Shown below are 27 T cell receptor beta chains from a single sample sequenced in a study of response to subunit inactivated influenza vaccine. One entry per CDR3 protein results from TCRdb running MiXCR on the RT-PCR reads. The sample gives more than 700,000 distinct CDR3 sequences, 20% to 25% of which show up once; roughly 10% is in the top ten. The source material was PBMCs from blood, sampled approximately 5 days after vaccination. These receptors all stem from a man aged 45-60 years who received an inactivated influenza vaccine.

This chain joins TRBV6-1 and TRBJ2-1; the D is unclear. This CDR3 is built from 14 residues. Germline lookup yields CDR1 MNHNS and CDR2 SASEGT. V lost 5 bases and J lost 7, with 15 bases in between. The CDR3 here is CASSPSGWGNEQFF. DNA for the CDR3: TGTGCCAGCAGTCCTTCCGGCTGGGGAAATGAGCAGTTCTTC.

The chain is built from TRBV12-3 or TRBV12-4 and TRBJ2-5; 12 bases are a match to TRBD2. The CDR3 has 16 residues. The V segment lost 6 bases and the J segment 10 bases; nucleotides outside the gene matches: 15. In DNA form, the CDR3 reads TGTGCCAGCAGCCATACTAGCGGGAGGTCCCGGGGCGACCAGTACTTC. Translating it yields CASSHTSGRSRGDQYF.

The gene calls are TRBV25-1 and TRBJ2-7; no clear D gene. CDR1 and CDR2 (germline): MGHDK, SYGVNS. There are 12 residues in the CDR3. Between the trimmed V and J ends, which lost 5 bases and 3 bases, there was a span of 8 bases. Here the CDR3 reads CASSHSDYEQYF. CDR3 sequence (DNA): TGTGCCAGCAGTCACAGCGACTACGAGCAGTACTTC.

The sample holds a few counts of this clonotype. V gene TRBV6-2 or TRBV6-3 combines with J gene TRBJ2-7; tentative D call: TRBD1 (5 bases). CDR1 MNHEY and CDR2 SVGEGT come from the germline V gene. The CDR3 is 13 amino acids. The V gene lost 3 bases and the J gene lost 3 bases, with 9 bases spanning the gap. For the CDR3, the DNA is TGTGCCAGCAGTTATCCAGGGATCTACGAGCAGTACTTC. This sequence encodes CASSYPGIYEQYF.

The rearrangement links TRBV6-2 or TRBV6-3 to TRBJ2-7; possibly TRBD2 for D (6 bases). Per the germline V gene, CDR1 is MNHEY and CDR2 is SVGEGT. With 2 bases removed from V and 5 bases from J, the gap between germline ends came to 13 bases. There are 14 residues in the CDR3. The CDR3: CASSYVRGGHEQYF. CDR3 bases: TGTGCCAGCAGTTACGTAAGGGGAGGCCACGAGCAGTACTTC.

This clonotype was seen a handful of times. The rearrangement joins TRBV20-1 to TRBJ1-2; tentative D call: TRBD1 (6 bases). In germline, CDR1 is DFQATT, CDR2 SNEGSKA (reference sequence). The CDR3 runs to 13 residues. The V gene lost 0 bases and the J gene lost 8 bases, with 13 bases spanning the gap. CDR3 amino acids: CSAREGALGGYTF. The CDR3 DNA sequence: TGCAGTGCTAGAGAGGGGGCCCTAGGAGGCTACACCTTC.

The chain combines TRBV6-2 or TRBV6-3 with TRBJ2-7; 8 nucleotides align to TRBD1. The CDR3 consists of 17 residues. Germline V lookup: CDR1 MNHEY, CDR2 SVGEGT. V lost 5 bases, J lost 0 bases, and 12 bases stayed unmatched. CDR3 bases: TGTGCCAGCAGTCCGATCCTATCCGGGACAGGCTCCTACGAGCAGTACTTC. It yields the protein CASSPILSGTGSYEQYF.

This clonotype showed up just a few times. The chain combines TRBV5-1 with TRBJ1-2, with D possibly being TRBD1 (6 bases). This CDR3 spans 14 amino acids. Germline V CDR1 and CDR2: SGHRS, YFSETQ. The germline V and J ends were trimmed by 2 bases and 6 bases, with 14 bases remaining between them. The CDR3: CASSLYSGADGYTF. As DNA, the CDR3 is TGCGCCAGCAGCTTATACTCAGGGGCGGATGGCTACACCTTC. The variable domain in full, with the rest retrieved from reference TRBV5-1 and TRBJ1-2, is KAGVTQTPRYLIKTRGQQVTLSCSPISGHRSVSWYQQTPGQGLQFLFEYFSETQRNKGNFPGRFSGRQFSNSRSEMNVSTLELGDSALYLCASSLYSGADGYTFGSGTRLTVV.

This clonotype was seen more than once but under ten times. The V gene is TRBV29-1, the J gene TRBJ2-7; weak D call: TRBD1 (5 bases). This CDR3 has 12 residues. Germline CDR1 is SQVTM and CDR2 is ANQGSEA. Trimming removed 4 bases from V and 5 bases from J, with 12 bases in between. CDR3 in DNA: TGCAGCGTTGGGGTGGCAGGGAACGAGCAGTACTTC. Residues: CSVGVAGNEQYF.

To note about this clonotype: A junction boundary mismatches the germline segment, possibly from a read error. J is TRBJ2-3 and V is TRBV5-1; D possibly corresponds to TRBD2 (7 bases). There are 15 residues in the CDR3. Germline values: CDR1 SGHRS, CDR2 YFSETQ. The CDR3: CASRFSGGGTDTQYF. CDR3 nucleotides: TGCGCCAGCCGCTTTTCGGGGGGCGGCACAGATACGCAGTATTTT.

This clonotype came up a few times. The J gene is TRBJ2-1, the V gene TRBV4-1, with TRBD2 matching 10 bases. The CDR3 consists of 17 residues. The ends lost 1 base at V and 4 bases at J; junction bases unmatched: 7. Germline V gene data show CDR1 as MGHRA and CDR2 as YSYEKL. Here the CDR3 reads CASSQALSGGPYNEQFF. The CDR3 nucleotides are TGCGCCAGCAGCCAAGCCCTTAGCGGGGGGCCATACAATGAGCAGTTCTTC.

This clonotype has more than one count but fewer than ten. The V call is TRBV29-1, the J call TRBJ2-4; D might be TRBD1 or TRBD2, each matching 5 bases. This CDR3 region has 13 residues. Germline assignment: CDR1 SQVTM and CDR2 ANQGSEA. Trimming took off 4 bases at V and 5 bases at J, with 12 bases between the two ends. The CDR3 loop reads CSVVRGHQNIQYF. As DNA, the CDR3 is TGCAGCGTTGTACGGGGCCATCAAAACATTCAGTACTTC.

J is TRBJ1-4 and V is TRBV4-3; TRBD1 might be the D (5 bases). The CDR3 is 15 residues long. V shed 1 base and J shed 5 bases, with 11 bases lying between them. CDR1 LGHNA and CDR2 YSLEER come from the germline V gene. CDR3 DNA sequence: TGCGCCAGCAGCCAAGGACCGGGGGTCAATGAAAAACTGTTTTTT. Translation gives CASSQGPGVNEKLFF.

This clonotype was seen a handful of times. One end of the junction fails to match germline, which may point to a read error. The chain has TRBV11-2 and TRBJ2-1; TRBD2 matches 12 bases. Germline CDR1 and CDR2: SGHAT and FQNNGV. CDR3 size: 15 residues. The CDR3 DNA follows: TGTGCCAGCAGCTTAGGACGGCTAGCGGGGGGGAGAGGTATCTTC. It yields the protein CASSLGRLAGGRGIF.

This clonotype came up a few times. The chain is built from TRBV5-5 and TRBJ2-1; 10 nucleotides match TRBD2. There are 13 residues in the CDR3. Trimming took 0 bases from V and 13 from J; bases not matched to a gene: 4. Germline V gene sequence: CDR1 SGHKS, CDR2 YYEKEE (reference sequence). The CDR3 loop reads CASSLGLAGAQFF. The DNA of the CDR3 is TGTGCCAGCAGCTTGGGGCTAGCGGGAGCCCAGTTCTTC.

This clonotype was seen only a few times. The J gene is TRBJ2-1, the V gene TRBV5-1; possible D gene TRBD2, 6 bases. Germline V gene lookup returns CDR1 SGHRS and CDR2 YFSETQ. Trimming removed 2 bases at V and 1 base at J, with 25 bases between. The CDR3 spans 20 residues. The CDR3 loop reads CASSFPASAKWASSYNEQFF. Written as DNA, the CDR3 is TGCGCCAGCAGCTTTCCCGCTAGCGCCAAATGGGCCTCTTCCTACAATGAGCAGTTCTTC.

The chain links TRBV20-1 to TRBJ1-5; TRBD1 might be the D (5 bases). Germline CDR1 is DFQATT and CDR2 is SNEGSKA (reference sequence). The CDR3 is made up of 14 amino acids. Trimming pared 0 bases from V and 6 bases from J, leaving 12 bases between. The DNA for the CDR3 is TGCAGTGCTAGAGATCGGGGGTCGGGTCAGCCCCAGCATTTT. Translation: CSARDRGSGQPQHF.

The CDR3 DNA is TGTGCCAGCAGCTACCTCCCGGGACAGGGGGTATGGACCGGGGAGCTGTTTTTT. This translates into CASSYLPGQGVWTGELFF. The chain uses TRBV11-2 and TRBJ2-2; 11 nucleotides match TRBD1. The CDR3 runs 18 residues. Losses at the gene ends were 4 bases for V and 5 bases for J; bases not matched to a gene: 12. CDR1 and CDR2 (germline): SGHAT, FQNNGV.

Only a few counts were recorded for this clonotype. J is TRBJ2-7 and V is TRBV29-1; 9 bases are a match to TRBD2. CDR1 and CDR2 (germline): SQVTM, ANQGSEA. V gave up 3 bases and J gave up 4 bases; unmatched junction bases: 13. This CDR3 has 16 amino acids. The CDR3 spells CSVEVGSGGRTYEQYF. The CDR3 region has the DNA TGCAGCGTTGAGGTGGGTAGCGGGGGCCGGACATACGAGCAGTACTTC.

The V and J genes are TRBV7-2 and TRBJ2-3; 9 bases are a match to TRBD2. CDR1 and CDR2 from the germline V gene are SGHTA and FQGNSA. This CDR3 comprises 15 residues. The V segment lost 5 bases and the J segment 6 bases; nucleotides outside the gene matches: 9. This chain's CDR3 is CASSLKAGGSDTQYF. For the CDR3, the DNA is TGTGCCAGCAGCCTAAAAGCGGGGGGCTCGGATACGCAGTATTTT.

This clonotype has just a few counts. This chain uses TRBV11-3 with TRBJ2-2; D might be TRBD1 or TRBD2, each matching 5 bases. CDR1 and CDR2 from the germline V gene are SGHNT and YENEEA. There are 14 residues in the CDR3. Trimming pared 5 bases from V and 2 bases from J, leaving 9 bases between. CDR3 loop: CASSGRDNTGELFF. The CDR3 coding sequence is TGTGCCAGCAGCGGCCGGGACAACACCGGGGAGCTGTTTTTT.

This chain connects TRBV12-3 or TRBV12-4 to TRBJ1-1, with D unclear. This CDR3 comprises 12 residues. V lost 8 bases and J lost 0, with 7 bases in between. DNA for the CDR3: TGTGCCAGCCAGCGACTGAACACTGAAGCTTTCTTT. Its protein product is CASQRLNTEAFF.

The chain is built from TRBV15 and TRBJ2-7; 8 bases agree with TRBD1. This CDR3 region has 16 residues. Losses at the gene ends were 4 bases for V and 2 bases for J; bases not matched to a gene: 10. Germline V gene data show CDR1 as LNHNV and CDR2 as YYDKDF (reference sequence). This CDR3 reads CATSKAFGTGAYEQYF. CDR3 DNA sequence: TGTGCCACCAGCAAGGCATTCGGGACAGGAGCCTACGAGCAGTACTTC.

This clonotype was seen a handful of times. This sequence joins TRBV7-9 and TRBJ2-2; D possibly corresponds to TRBD2 (6 bases). V was trimmed by 7 bases and J by 9 bases, leaving 15 bases between them. The V gene's germline CDR1 is SEHNR and CDR2 FQNEAQ (reference sequence). The length of the CDR3 is 13 residues. CDR3 in DNA: TGTGCCAGCACGCGGGACCCCCTCCGGGAGCTGTTTTTT. Protein: CASTRDPLRELFF.

Remarks on this clonotype: A read error may produce the germline difference seen at one junction end. The J gene is TRBJ2-7, the V gene TRBV30, with D possibly TRBD1 on 6 matching bases. This CDR3 comprises 12 residues. Germline assignment: CDR1 GTSNPN and CDR2 SVGIG (reference sequence). CDR3 region: CAWSQQDRSWHF. The CDR3 DNA is TGTGCCTGGAGTCAACAAGACAGGAGTTGGCACTTC.

This clonotype came up many times. The chain links TRBV7-8 to TRBJ2-3; TRBD2 aligns across 8 bases. V shed 2 bases, J shed 5 bases, and the junction held 9 bases outside the gene matches. Per germline, CDR1 SGHVS and CDR2 FQNEAQ. This CDR3 region has 16 residues. The CDR3 DNA sequence: TGTGCCAGCAGCTTACAAGCGGGGGCCCCCAAAGATACGCAGTATTTT. As protein: CASSLQAGAPKDTQYF.

This clonotype was counted ten times or more. CDR3 DNA: TGCAGCGTTCAAGCGGTGACCTCCTACAATGAGCAGTTCTTC. Translating gives CSVQAVTSYNEQFF. The J gene is TRBJ2-1, the V gene TRBV29-1; a weak D match, TRBD2 (5 bases). The CDR3 is 14 amino acids. V shed 5 bases and J shed 0 bases, with 11 bases lying between them. Germline lookup yields CDR1 SQVTM and CDR2 ANQGSEA.